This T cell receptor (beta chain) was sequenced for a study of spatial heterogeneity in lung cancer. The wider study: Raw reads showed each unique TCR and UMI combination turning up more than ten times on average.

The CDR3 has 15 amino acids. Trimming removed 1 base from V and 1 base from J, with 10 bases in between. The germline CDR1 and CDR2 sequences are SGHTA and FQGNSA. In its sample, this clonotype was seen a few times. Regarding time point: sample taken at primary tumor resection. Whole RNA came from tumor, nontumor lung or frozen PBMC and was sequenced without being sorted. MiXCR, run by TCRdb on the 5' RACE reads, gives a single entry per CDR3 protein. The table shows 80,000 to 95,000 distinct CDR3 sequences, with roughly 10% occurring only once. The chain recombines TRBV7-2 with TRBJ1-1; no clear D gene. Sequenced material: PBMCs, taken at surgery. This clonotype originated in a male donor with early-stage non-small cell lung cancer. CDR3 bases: TGTGCCAGCAGCTTAGAGGGCAGGCGGAACACTGAAGCTTTCTTT. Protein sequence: CASSLEGRRNTEAFF.